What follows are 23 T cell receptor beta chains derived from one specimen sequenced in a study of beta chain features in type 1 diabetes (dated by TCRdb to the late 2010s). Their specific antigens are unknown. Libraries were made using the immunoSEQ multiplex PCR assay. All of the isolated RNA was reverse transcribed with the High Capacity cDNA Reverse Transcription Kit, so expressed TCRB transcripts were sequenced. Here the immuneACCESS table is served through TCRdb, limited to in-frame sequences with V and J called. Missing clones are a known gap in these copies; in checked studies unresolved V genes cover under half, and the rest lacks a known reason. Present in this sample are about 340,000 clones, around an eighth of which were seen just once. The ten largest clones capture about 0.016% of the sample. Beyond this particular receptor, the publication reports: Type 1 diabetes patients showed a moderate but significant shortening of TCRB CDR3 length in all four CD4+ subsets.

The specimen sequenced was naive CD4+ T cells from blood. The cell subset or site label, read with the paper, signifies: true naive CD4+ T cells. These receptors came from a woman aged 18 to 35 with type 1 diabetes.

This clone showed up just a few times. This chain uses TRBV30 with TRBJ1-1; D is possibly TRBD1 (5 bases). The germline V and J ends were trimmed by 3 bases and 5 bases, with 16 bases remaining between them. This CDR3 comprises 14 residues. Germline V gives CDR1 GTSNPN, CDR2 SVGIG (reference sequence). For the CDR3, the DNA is TGTGCCTGGAGCCGTCTAGGGGCGGAAACTGAAGCTTTCTTT. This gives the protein CAWSRLGAETEAFF. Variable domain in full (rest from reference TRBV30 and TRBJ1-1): SQTIHQWPATLVQPVGSPLSLECTVEGTSNPNLYWYRQAAGRGLQLLFYSVGIGQISSEVPQNLSASRPQDRQFILSSKKLLLSDSGFYLCAWSRLGAETEAFFGQGTRLTVV.

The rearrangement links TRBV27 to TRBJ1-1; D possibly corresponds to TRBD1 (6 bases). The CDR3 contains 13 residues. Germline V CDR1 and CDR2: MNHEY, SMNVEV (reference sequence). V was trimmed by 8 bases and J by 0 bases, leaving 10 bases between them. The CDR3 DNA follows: TGTGCCAGCTGGGACATACTGAACACTGAAGCTTTCTTT. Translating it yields CASWDILNTEAFF.

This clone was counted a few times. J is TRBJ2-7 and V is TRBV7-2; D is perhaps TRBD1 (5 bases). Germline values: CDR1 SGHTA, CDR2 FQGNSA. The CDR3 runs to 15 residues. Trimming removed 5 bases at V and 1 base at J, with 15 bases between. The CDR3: CASSILPQASYEQYF. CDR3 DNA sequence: TGTGCCAGCAGCATACTCCCACAGGCGTCCTACGAGCAGTACTTC. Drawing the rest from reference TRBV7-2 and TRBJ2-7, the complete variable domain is GAGVSQSPSNKVTEKGKDVELRCDPISGHTALYWYRQSLGQGLEFLIYFQGNSAPDKSGLPSDRFSAERTGGSVSTLTIQRTQQEDSAVYLCASSILPQASYEQYFGPGTRLTVT.

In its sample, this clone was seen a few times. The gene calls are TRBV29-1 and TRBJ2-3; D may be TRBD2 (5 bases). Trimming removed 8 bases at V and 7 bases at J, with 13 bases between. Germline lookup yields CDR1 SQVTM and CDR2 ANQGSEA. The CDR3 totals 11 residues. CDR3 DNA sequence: TGCAGCACAAGGACGGGAAATACGCAGTATTTT. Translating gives CSTRTGNTQYF.

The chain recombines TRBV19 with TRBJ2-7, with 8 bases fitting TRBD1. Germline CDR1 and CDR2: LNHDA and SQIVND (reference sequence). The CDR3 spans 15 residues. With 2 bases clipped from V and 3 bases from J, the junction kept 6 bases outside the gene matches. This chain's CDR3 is CASSIRGTGDYEQYV. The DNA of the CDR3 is TGTGCCAGTAGTATACGGGGGACAGGTGACTACGAGCAGTACGTC.

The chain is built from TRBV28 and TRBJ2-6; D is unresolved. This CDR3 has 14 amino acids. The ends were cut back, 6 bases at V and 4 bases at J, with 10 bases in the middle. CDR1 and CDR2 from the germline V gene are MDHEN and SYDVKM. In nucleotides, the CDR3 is TGTGCCAGCAGCCCCCCCCGGGGGGCCAACGTCCTGACTTTC. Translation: CASSPPRGANVLTF. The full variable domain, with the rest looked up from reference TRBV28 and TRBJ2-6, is DVKVTQSSRYLVKRTGEKVFLECVQDMDHENMFWYRQDPGLGLRLIYFSYDVKMKEKGDIPEGYSVSREKKERFSLILESASTNQTSMYLCASSPPRGANVLTFGAGSRLTVL.

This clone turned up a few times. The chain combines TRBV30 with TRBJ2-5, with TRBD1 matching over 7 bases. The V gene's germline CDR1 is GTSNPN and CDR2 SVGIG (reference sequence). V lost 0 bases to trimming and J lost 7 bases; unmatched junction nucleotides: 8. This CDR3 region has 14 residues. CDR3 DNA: TGTGCCTGGAGTGTGACAACAGGGGTCGGGACCCAGTACTTC. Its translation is CAWSVTTGVGTQYF.

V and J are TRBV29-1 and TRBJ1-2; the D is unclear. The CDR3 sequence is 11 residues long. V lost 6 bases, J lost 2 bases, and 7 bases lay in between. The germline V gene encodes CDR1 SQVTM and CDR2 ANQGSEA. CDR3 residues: CSVTGNYGYTF. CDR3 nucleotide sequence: TGCAGCGTGACGGGGAACTATGGCTACACCTTC.

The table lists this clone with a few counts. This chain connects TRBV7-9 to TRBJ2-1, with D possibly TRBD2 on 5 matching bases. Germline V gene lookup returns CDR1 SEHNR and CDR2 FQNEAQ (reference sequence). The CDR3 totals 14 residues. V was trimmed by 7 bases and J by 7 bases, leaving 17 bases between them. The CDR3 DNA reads TGTGCCAGCACCGATAGAGGAGGCCAAAATGAGCAGTTCTTC. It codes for CASTDRGGQNEQFF.

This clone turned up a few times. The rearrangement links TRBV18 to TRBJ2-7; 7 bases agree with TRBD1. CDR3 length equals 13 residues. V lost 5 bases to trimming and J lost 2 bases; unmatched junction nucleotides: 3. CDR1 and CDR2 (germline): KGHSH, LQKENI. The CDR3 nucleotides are TGTGCCAGCTCATCTGGGACAGCCTACGAGCAGTACGTC. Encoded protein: CASSSGTAYEQYV.

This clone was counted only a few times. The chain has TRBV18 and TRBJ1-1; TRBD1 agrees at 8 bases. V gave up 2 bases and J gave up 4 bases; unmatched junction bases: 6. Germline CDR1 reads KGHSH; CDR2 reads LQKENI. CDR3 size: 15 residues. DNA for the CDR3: TGTGCCAGCTCACCAGTCAGGACAGGGAGCACTGAAGCTTTCTTT. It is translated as CASSPVRTGSTEAFF.

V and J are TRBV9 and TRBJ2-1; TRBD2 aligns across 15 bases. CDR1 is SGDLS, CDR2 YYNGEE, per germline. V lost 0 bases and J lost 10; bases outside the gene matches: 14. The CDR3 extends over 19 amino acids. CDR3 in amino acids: CASSVGPGLAGGLRGEQFF. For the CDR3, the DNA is TGTGCCAGCAGCGTAGGTCCGGGACTAGCGGGAGGACTCCGGGGGGAGCAGTTCTTC.

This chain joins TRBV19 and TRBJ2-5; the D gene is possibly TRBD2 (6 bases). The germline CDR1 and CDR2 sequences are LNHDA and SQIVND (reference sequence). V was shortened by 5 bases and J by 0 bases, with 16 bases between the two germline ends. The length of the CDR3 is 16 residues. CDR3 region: CASSFRPWGDQETQYF. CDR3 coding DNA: TGTGCCAGTAGTTTTCGCCCCTGGGGGGACCAAGAGACCCAGTACTTC.

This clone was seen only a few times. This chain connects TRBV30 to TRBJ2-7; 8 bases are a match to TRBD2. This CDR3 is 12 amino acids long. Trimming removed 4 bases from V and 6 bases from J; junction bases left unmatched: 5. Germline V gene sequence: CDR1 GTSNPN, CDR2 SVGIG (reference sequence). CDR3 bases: TGTGCCTGGACCGGGGGGGGTCGCGAGCAGTACTTC. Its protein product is CAWTGGGREQYF.

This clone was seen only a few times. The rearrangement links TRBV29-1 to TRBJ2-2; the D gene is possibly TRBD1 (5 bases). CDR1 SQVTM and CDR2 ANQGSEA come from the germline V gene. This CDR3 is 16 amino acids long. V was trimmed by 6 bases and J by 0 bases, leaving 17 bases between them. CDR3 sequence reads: CSVAGHRRTNTGELFF. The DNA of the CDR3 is TGCAGCGTAGCCGGACACAGGCGGACGAACACCGGGGAGCTGTTTTTT.

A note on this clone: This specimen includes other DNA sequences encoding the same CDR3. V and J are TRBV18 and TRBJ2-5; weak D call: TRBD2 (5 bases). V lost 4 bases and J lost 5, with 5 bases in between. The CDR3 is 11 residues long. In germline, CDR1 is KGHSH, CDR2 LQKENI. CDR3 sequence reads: CASSREETQYF. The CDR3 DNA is TGTGCCAGCTCACGGGAGGAGACCCAGTACTTC.

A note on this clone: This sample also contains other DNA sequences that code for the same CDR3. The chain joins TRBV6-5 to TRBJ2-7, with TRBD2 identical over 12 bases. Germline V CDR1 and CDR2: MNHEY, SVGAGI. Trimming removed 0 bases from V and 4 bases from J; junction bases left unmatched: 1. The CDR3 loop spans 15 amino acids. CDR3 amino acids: CASSYSLAGGYEQYV. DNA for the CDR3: TGTGCCAGCAGTTACTCCCTAGCGGGAGGGTACGAGCAGTACGTC.

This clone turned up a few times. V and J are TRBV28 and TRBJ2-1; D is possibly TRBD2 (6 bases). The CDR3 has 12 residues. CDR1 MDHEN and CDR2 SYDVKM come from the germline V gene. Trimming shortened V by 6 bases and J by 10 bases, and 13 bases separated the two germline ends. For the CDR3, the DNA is TGTGCCAGCAGCCTATCCCGGGGGGAGCAGTTCTTC. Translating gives CASSLSRGEQFF.

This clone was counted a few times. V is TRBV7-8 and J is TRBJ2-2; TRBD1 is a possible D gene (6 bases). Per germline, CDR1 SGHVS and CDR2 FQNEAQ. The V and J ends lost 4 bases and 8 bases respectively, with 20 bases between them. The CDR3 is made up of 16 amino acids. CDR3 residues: CASSSTRTGIGGELFF. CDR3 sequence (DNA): TGTGCCAGCAGCTCCACACGCACAGGGATAGGAGGGGAGCTGTTTTTT.

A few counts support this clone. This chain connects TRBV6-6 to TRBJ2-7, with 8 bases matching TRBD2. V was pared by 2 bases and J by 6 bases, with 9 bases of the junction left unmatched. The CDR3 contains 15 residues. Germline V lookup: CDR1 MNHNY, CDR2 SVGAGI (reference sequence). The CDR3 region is CASSYGTSIGSEQYV. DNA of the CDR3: TGTGCCAGCAGTTACGGGACTAGTATTGGATCCGAGCAGTACGTC.

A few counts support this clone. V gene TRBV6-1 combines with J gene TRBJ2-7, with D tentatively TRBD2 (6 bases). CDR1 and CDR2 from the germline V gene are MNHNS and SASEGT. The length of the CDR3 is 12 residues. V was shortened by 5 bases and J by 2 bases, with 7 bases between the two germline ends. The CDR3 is CASSTGAYEQYV. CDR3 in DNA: TGTGCCAGCAGTACGGGAGCCTACGAGCAGTACGTC.

The CDR3 sequence is CASRGLAGAYEQYF. CDR3 in DNA: TGTGCCAGCAGGGGACTAGCGGGAGCCTACGAGCAGTACTTC. The chain uses TRBV2 and TRBJ2-7; 14 bases fit TRBD2. The V and J ends lost 6 bases and 2 bases, in that order; junction bases with no gene match: 0. This CDR3 comprises 14 residues. Germline V gene data show CDR1 as SNHLY and CDR2 as FYNNEI.

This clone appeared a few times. The CDR3 sequence: CASSLGPGREAFF. The CDR3, as DNA: TGTGCCAGCAGCTTGGGGCCAGGGCGTGAAGCTTTCTTT. J is TRBJ1-1 and V is TRBV5-6; the D gene is possibly TRBD1 (5 bases). V lost 0 bases, J lost 7 bases, and 10 bases lay in between. The CDR3 sequence is 13 residues long. Germline CDR1 and CDR2: SGHDT and YYEEEE.